The 32 T cell receptor beta chains reported below all come from one sample, sequenced in a study of blood T cell repertoires in COVID-19. Using immunoSEQ multiplex PCR, the repertoire was profiled, and TCRdb retains in-frame clones only, with some absent. The repertoire holds 140,000 or so clones, with approximately 90% as singletons. Sequencing was carried out using peripheral blood. The source of these receptors is a woman aged 55-70 years with active COVID-19.

The V call is TRBV4-3, the J call TRBJ2-5; D unclear. This CDR3 is 13 amino acids long. V dropped 0 bases and J dropped 3 bases, with 5 bases sitting between them. CDR1 and CDR2 from the germline V gene are LGHNA and YSLEER. CDR3 bases: TGCGCCAGCAGCCAAGATCTTGAAGAGACCCAGTACTTC. Its protein product is CASSQDLEETQYF.

The chain employs TRBV5-1 and TRBJ2-1, with D maybe TRBD2 (5 bases). CDR1 and CDR2 from the germline V gene are SGHRS and YFSETQ. This CDR3 has 12 amino acids. V was pared by 5 bases and J by 8 bases, with 11 bases between. This chain's CDR3 is CASSDYSDEQFF. CDR3 DNA sequence: TGCGCCAGCAGTGACTACTCCGATGAGCAGTTCTTC.

V usage is TRBV14 and J usage is TRBJ1-6; no reliable D call. This CDR3 contains 14 residues. Germline assignment: CDR1 SGHDN and CDR2 FVKESK. Trimming took 0 bases from V and 10 from J, leaving 10 bases between them. Here the CDR3 reads CASSQDWAGSPLHF. Here the CDR3 DNA reads TGTGCCAGCAGCCAAGATTGGGCGGGATCACCCCTCCACTTT.

The genes are TRBV12-1 and TRBJ2-7; the listed D gene, TRBD2, was not tested against the DNA. TRBV12-1 is a listed pseudogene. The CDR3 runs 18 residues. Written as DNA, the CDR3 is TGTGCCAGCAGCTTTGTATATCACTTCGAGACTAGCGGCAACGAGCAGTACTTC. The encoded protein is CASSFVYHFETSGNEQYF.

The chain uses TRBV2 and TRBJ2-7, with 9 nucleotides matching TRBD1. With V trimmed by 6 bases and J by 6 bases, 9 bases remained unmatched. This CDR3 comprises 14 residues. The germline V gene encodes CDR1 SNHLY and CDR2 FYNNEI. The chain's CDR3 is CASRQTGGGSEQYF. The DNA of the CDR3 is TGTGCCAGCAGGCAGACAGGGGGAGGATCCGAGCAGTACTTC.

The chain is built from TRBV6-5 and TRBJ2-7; TRBD1 matches 8 bases. The CDR3 totals 14 residues. CDR1 MNHEY and CDR2 SVGAGI come from the germline V gene. V trimming: 4 bases; J trimming: 2 bases; junction bases outside the gene matches: 4. The CDR3 region is CASSSHRGTYEQYF. The CDR3 DNA sequence: TGTGCCAGCAGTTCCCACAGGGGGACCTACGAGCAGTACTTC.

The chain couples TRBV13 to TRBJ1-1; a weak D match, TRBD1 (5 bases). V was shortened by 1 base and J by 7 bases, with 10 bases between the two germline ends. This CDR3 region has 13 residues. Germline lookup yields CDR1 PRHDT and CDR2 FYEKMQ (reference sequence). CDR3 region: CASSLDRLGEAFF. As DNA, the CDR3 is TGTGCCAGCAGCTTAGACAGGCTCGGTGAAGCTTTCTTT.

This chain connects TRBV6-5 to TRBJ2-1; 11 nucleotides line up with TRBD2. The length of the CDR3 is 15 residues. Germline CDR1 is MNHEY and CDR2 is SVGAGI. The J segment lost 7 bases and the V segment lost 7 bases, leaving 9 bases of the junction unmatched. CDR3 bases: TGTGCCAGCAACTTCGGATTAGCGGGAGGGAATGAGCAGTTCTTC. Translation gives CASNFGLAGGNEQFF.

The rearrangement joins TRBV30 to TRBJ2-7; D might be TRBD2 (5 bases). Germline V gene lookup returns CDR1 GTSNPN and CDR2 SVGIG (reference sequence). The CDR3 consists of 12 residues. V lost 2 bases, J lost 3 bases, and 8 bases lay in between. DNA for the CDR3: TGTGCCTGGAGTACTAGTCTCTACGAGCAGTACTTC. Translating gives CAWSTSLYEQYF.

J is TRBJ2-3 and V is TRBV4-1, with a tentative D call TRBD2 (6 bases). CDR3 size: 17 residues. V was clipped by 1 base and J by 0 bases, with 14 bases between them. Germline CDR1 and CDR2: MGHRA and YSYEKL. The CDR3 nucleotides read TGCGCCAGCAGCCAAGGGCGTCATAGCGGCAGCACAGATACGCAGTATTTT. Translated: CASSQGRHSGSTDTQYF.

This clone was observed once. The V call is TRBV28, the J call TRBJ1-3; 10 nucleotides align to TRBD1. Trimming removed 7 bases from V and 4 bases from J; junction bases left unmatched: 10. CDR3 length: 16 residues. Germline loops: CDR1 MDHEN, CDR2 SYDVKM. Here the CDR3 DNA reads TGTGCCAGCACCCCCCCGCCGGGACAGGGGGGAAACACCATATATTTT. It translates to CASTPPPGQGGNTIYF.

V is TRBV29-1 and J is TRBJ2-4; 7 nucleotides agree with TRBD1. J lost 0 bases, V lost 4 bases, and 15 bases had no gene match. Germline V CDR1 and CDR2: SQVTM, ANQGSEA. There are 18 residues in the CDR3. CDR3 nucleotides: TGCAGCGTTGCTATTCGTTCCGGGACAGATCTAGCCAAAAACATTCAGTACTTC. This gives the protein CSVAIRSGTDLAKNIQYF.

The rearrangement joins TRBV7-9 to TRBJ2-7, with D perhaps matching TRBD1 (6 bases). With 11 bases removed from V and 3 bases from J, the gap between germline ends came to 11 bases. Germline V gene data show CDR1 as SEHNR and CDR2 as FQNEAQ (reference sequence). The CDR3 runs 11 residues. The CDR3 DNA reads as TGTGCCGAGGGGGACCTCTACGAGCAGTACTTC. Translation gives CAEGDLYEQYF.

This clone was seen just once. The CDR3 sequence: CASSELAGRVNEQFF. CDR3 in DNA: TGTGCCAGCAGCGAACTAGCGGGAAGGGTAAATGAGCAGTTCTTC. The gene calls are TRBV9 and TRBJ2-1; 10 bases are shared with TRBD2. V shed 3 bases and J 7 bases; nucleotides not matched to a gene: 7. The CDR3 length is 15 residues. Germline V gives CDR1 SGDLS, CDR2 YYNGEE.

Only one count was recorded for this clone. This chain uses TRBV14 with TRBJ2-5; no reliable D call. CDR1 is SGHDN, CDR2 FVKESK, per germline. The CDR3 is made up of 17 amino acids. Trimming shortened V by 2 bases and J by 1 base, and 17 bases separated the two germline ends. CDR3 loop: CASSQFSRLLRQETQYF. As DNA, the CDR3 is TGTGCCAGCAGCCAATTTAGTCGCCTTCTCCGCCAAGAGACCCAGTACTTC.

The V gene is TRBV29-1, the J gene TRBJ2-5; D may be TRBD2 (6 bases). Germline CDR1 and CDR2: SQVTM and ANQGSEA. CDR3 length equals 9 residues. V lost 7 bases to trimming and J lost 7 bases, with 7 bases between them. The CDR3 nucleotides read TGCAGCGCCGGGAGGACCCAGTACTTC. Translation gives CSAGRTQYF.

This clone turned up a few times. The chain combines TRBV6-5 with TRBJ2-7, with D perhaps matching TRBD1 (6 bases). The CDR3 is made up of 15 amino acids. V shed 6 bases and J shed 6 bases, with 21 bases lying between them. Germline V gene lookup returns CDR1 MNHEY and CDR2 SVGAGI. DNA of the CDR3: TGTGCCAGCAGCGCTGGGGACACCGTTCGGGGCGAGCAGTACTTC. It codes for CASSAGDTVRGEQYF.

The chain recombines TRBV2 with TRBJ2-1, with D uncertain. The V end lost 6 bases, the J end lost 5 bases, and 8 bases lay between the germline ends. The CDR3 loop spans 12 amino acids. The germline V gene encodes CDR1 SNHLY and CDR2 FYNNEI. CDR3: CASSGDNNEQFF. As DNA, the CDR3 is TGTGCCAGCAGCGGTGACAACAATGAGCAGTTCTTC.

The J gene is TRBJ1-2, the V gene TRBV3-1 (or the pseudogene TRBV3-2); unclear D gene. The CDR3 extends over 13 amino acids. Germline assignment: CDR1 LGHDT and CDR2 YNNKEL (reference sequence). Trimming left V 8 bases short and J 1 base short, with 11 bases between. CDR3: CASRDKVNYGYTF. CDR3 coding DNA: TGTGCCAGCCGCGATAAAGTTAACTATGGCTACACCTTC.

J is TRBJ2-7 and V is TRBV4-1; TRBD1 matches at 8 bases. V dropped 4 bases and J dropped 3; count of bases not matched to a gene: 11. CDR1 and CDR2 from the germline V gene are MGHRA and YSYEKL. The CDR3 has 16 amino acids. CDR3 residues: CASSPKDQGAYYEQYF. CDR3 nucleotide sequence: TGCGCCAGCAGCCCCAAGGACCAGGGGGCCTACTACGAGCAGTACTTC.

The chain carries TRBV5-5 and TRBJ2-5; 7 bases agree with TRBD1. V trimming: 4 bases; J trimming: 4 bases; junction bases outside the gene matches: 10. Looked up from germline, CDR1 is SGHKS and CDR2 is YYEKEE (reference sequence). The CDR3 runs 15 residues. CDR3 residues: CASSLSYRGLETQYF. The CDR3 region has the DNA TGTGCCAGCAGCCTATCCTACAGGGGATTAGAGACCCAGTACTTC.

The sample holds a few counts of this clone. The V call is TRBV4-2, the J call TRBJ2-6; no clear D. Germline assignment: CDR1 LGHNA and CDR2 YNFKEQ. The CDR3 length is 19 residues. The V and J ends lost 1 base and 0 bases respectively, with 16 bases between them. The CDR3 loop reads CASSQVWRQKDSGANVLTF. In nucleotides, the CDR3 is TGTGCCAGCAGCCAAGTTTGGCGGCAGAAAGACTCTGGGGCCAACGTCCTGACTTTC.

V and J are TRBV11-2 and TRBJ2-7; TRBD2 aligns across 8 bases. Trimming cost V 5 bases and J 1 base; bases outside gene matches: 16. Germline CDR1 reads SGHAT; CDR2 reads FQNNGV. The CDR3 covers 18 residues. The CDR3 DNA sequence: TGTGCCAGCAGCCCGCGCGGAGTAATAACTAGCGGATCCTACGAGCAGTACTTC. This codes for CASSPRGVITSGSYEQYF.

V is TRBV7-2 and J is TRBJ2-3; D not resolved. V lost 5 bases and J 4 bases, leaving 13 bases between the germline ends. CDR1 is SGHTA and CDR2 is FQGNSA in the germline V gene. This CDR3 spans 14 amino acids. CDR3 coding DNA: TGTGCCAGCAGCCCCCTCGCGGTACCAGATACGCAGTATTTT. It codes for CASSPLAVPDTQYF. Full variable domain (remainder filled in from reference TRBV7-2 and TRBJ2-3): GAGVSQSPSNKVTEKGKDVELRCDPISGHTALYWYRQSLGQGLEFLIYFQGNSAPDKSGLPSDRFSAERTGGSVSTLTIQRTQQEDSAVYLCASSPLAVPDTQYFGPGTRLTVL.

This sequence joins TRBV10-1 and TRBJ2-2, with TRBD2 identical over 7 bases. This CDR3 is built from 14 residues. Germline CDR1 is WNHNN and CDR2 is SYGVQD (reference sequence). V lost 9 bases to trimming and J lost 2 bases; unmatched junction nucleotides: 6. In DNA form, the CDR3 reads TGCGCCAGTTCTAGCGGATATAACACCGGGGAGCTGTTTTTT. It specifies CASSSGYNTGELFF.

The chain links TRBV10-3 to TRBJ2-3; possible D gene TRBD2, 5 bases. The CDR3 is 15 amino acids. Trimming shortened V by 3 bases and J by 3 bases, and 13 bases separated the two germline ends. Germline V lookup: CDR1 ENHRY, CDR2 SYGVKD. The CDR3 here is CAISDGESVTDTQYF. CDR3 nucleotide sequence: TGTGCCATCAGTGACGGGGAATCGGTGACAGATACGCAGTATTTT.

This clone was detected a few times. The chain recombines TRBV28 with TRBJ2-3; 10 bases align to TRBD1. The V segment lost 2 bases and the J segment 0 bases; nucleotides outside the gene matches: 14. The length of the CDR3 is 20 residues. CDR1 is MDHEN, CDR2 SYDVKM, per germline. The CDR3 reads CASSLGWDRGRGWSTDTQYF. CDR3 nucleotide sequence: TGTGCCAGCAGTTTAGGGTGGGACAGGGGCCGAGGGTGGAGCACAGATACGCAGTATTTT. Full variable domain (outside the CDR3, taken from reference TRBV28 and TRBJ2-3): DVKVTQSSRYLVKRTGEKVFLECVQDMDHENMFWYRQDPGLGLRLIYFSYDVKMKEKGDIPEGYSVSREKKERFSLILESASTNQTSMYLCASSLGWDRGRGWSTDTQYFGPGTRLTVL.

The chain combines TRBV6-6 with TRBJ1-5, with D maybe TRBD1 (6 bases). This CDR3 has 17 residues. V lost 5 bases and J 0 bases, leaving 17 bases between the germline ends. CDR1 and CDR2 from the germline V gene are MNHNY and SVGAGI (reference sequence). The CDR3 reads CASSPKDRFISNQPQHF. DNA for the CDR3: TGTGCCAGCAGTCCCAAGGACAGATTCATTAGCAATCAGCCCCAGCATTTT.

This clone came up once. This chain joins TRBV23-1 and TRBJ1-2; D remains ambiguous. TRBV23-1 is an ORF, and what it does is uncertain. Trimming took 1 base from V and 7 from J, leaving 16 bases between them. There are 15 residues in the CDR3. CDR3 residues: CASSQFAGRVGGYTF. CDR3 coding DNA: TGCGCCAGCAGTCAATTTGCAGGTCGCGTTGGTGGCTACACCTTC.

This chain connects TRBV5-5 to TRBJ2-7; no definite D call. The CDR3 runs 11 residues. Between the trimmed V and J ends, which lost 4 bases and 5 bases, there was a span of 7 bases. Germline assignment: CDR1 SGHKS and CDR2 YYEKEE (reference sequence). The CDR3 nucleotides read TGTGCCAGCAGCGCGCTCCACGAGCAGTACTTC. Amino acid sequence: CASSALHEQYF.

This chain joins TRBV28 and TRBJ1-5, with 7 bases matching TRBD1. CDR1 and CDR2 (germline): MDHEN, SYDVKM. The CDR3 has 16 residues. Trimming cost V 2 bases and J 2 bases; bases outside gene matches: 6. CDR3 sequence reads: CASSLLRDSRNQPQHF. The CDR3 DNA is TGTGCCAGCAGTTTACTTCGGGACAGCCGCAATCAGCCCCAGCATTTT.

V usage is TRBV2 and J usage is TRBJ1-2; 11 nucleotides align to TRBD1. The V gene's germline CDR1 is SNHLY and CDR2 FYNNEI. The CDR3 contains 13 residues. The V and J ends lost 6 bases and 7 bases, in that order; junction bases with no gene match: 4. DNA of the CDR3: TGTGCCAGCAGGGCGGGACAGGGGGGTGGCTACACCTTC. It codes for CASRAGQGGGYTF.